The 14 T cell receptor beta chains given below trace back to one sample, sequenced in a study of memory CD4+ T cells and cytomegalovirus serostatus (dated by TCRdb to 2018 to 2020). Single viable CD3+CD4+CD8-CD45RO+ cells were sorted as memory CD4+ T cells on a FACSAria II. Libraries were built with the immunoSEQ multiplex PCR assay. This is the immuneACCESS table as TCRdb keeps it, with only in-frame sequences that have V and J called. A part of the clones is gone; compared with another copy, unresolved V genes explain less than half, and the rest is unexplained. Across this sample there are some 50,000 clones, with 70% to 80% seen only once. The ten biggest clones cover roughly 1.7% of the sample. The specimen was memory CD4+ T cells from blood. Receptor source: an adult in good health and CMV-seronegative.

V gene TRBV7-9 combines with J gene TRBJ1-3; D gene uncertain. CDR1 is SEHNR, CDR2 FQNEAQ, per germline (reference sequence). The ends were cut back, 5 bases at V and 0 bases at J, with 14 bases in the middle. This CDR3 region has 16 residues. The DNA of the CDR3 is TGTGCCAGCAGCCCCCGCGGGAGCCTCTCTGGAAACACCATATATTTT. Protein product: CASSPRGSLSGNTIYF.

This clone was detected only once. The CDR3 reads CASSSQGLYNEQFF. In nucleotides, the CDR3 is TGTGCCAGCAGTTCACAGGGACTATACAATGAGCAGTTCTTC. V and J are TRBV6-6 and TRBJ2-1, with D tentatively TRBD2 (7 bases). V was clipped by 4 bases and J by 4 bases, with 11 bases between them. The germline CDR1 and CDR2 sequences are MNHNY and SVGAGI (reference sequence). The CDR3 runs 14 residues.

This chain joins TRBV6-1 and TRBJ2-1; the match to TRBD1 covers 8 bases. From germline, CDR1 is MNHNS and CDR2 SASEGT. Trimming removed 6 bases from V and 6 bases from J; junction bases left unmatched: 7. The CDR3 has 14 residues. CDR3 protein: CASSPDRVGNEQFF. The CDR3 DNA is TGTGCCAGCAGCCCGGACAGGGTAGGCAATGAGCAGTTCTTC.

This clone showed up just once. CDR3 protein: CASSPIQGANEQYF. The CDR3 nucleotides read TGTGCCAGCAGCCCCATACAGGGGGCGAACGAGCAGTACTTC. The chain is built from TRBV5-4 and TRBJ2-7, with 9 bases identical to TRBD1. The CDR3 length is 14 residues. Germline CDR1 reads SGHNT; CDR2 reads YYREEE (reference sequence). With V trimmed by 4 bases and J by 5 bases, 7 bases remained unmatched. Together with reference TRBV5-4 and TRBJ2-7, the CDR3 gives the full variable domain: ETGVTQSPTHLIKTRGQQVTLRCSSQSGHNTVSWYQQALGQGPQFIFQYYREEENGRGNFPPRFSGLQFPNYSSELNVNALELDDSALYLCASSPIQGANEQYFGPGTRLTVT.

The rearrangement joins TRBV4-1 to TRBJ2-3; D possibly corresponds to TRBD1 (6 bases). The germline V and J ends were trimmed by 0 bases and 0 bases, with 10 bases remaining between them. Looked up from germline, CDR1 is MGHRA and CDR2 is YSYEKL. The CDR3 is 16 amino acids. CDR3 protein: CASSQDRTESTDTQYF. In DNA, the CDR3 is TGCGCCAGCAGCCAAGATCGGACAGAGAGCACAGATACGCAGTATTTT.

The chain combines TRBV29-1 with TRBJ2-7, with D unresolved. There are 12 residues in the CDR3. Germline V lookup: CDR1 SQVTM, CDR2 ANQGSEA. Trimming stripped 4 bases from V and 0 bases from J, with 7 bases between. The CDR3 DNA reads TGCAGCGTTGTCGCAAGCTCCTACGAGCAGTACTTC. Protein: CSVVASSYEQYF.

This clone is a singleton in its sample. The chain combines TRBV27 with TRBJ2-7, with D maybe TRBD1 (6 bases). CDR3 size: 14 residues. Trimming stripped 11 bases from V and 0 bases from J, with 17 bases between. The germline CDR1 and CDR2 sequences are MNHEY and SMNVEV (reference sequence). The CDR3 is CADWYRTDSYEQYF. The CDR3 bases are TGTGCCGACTGGTACCGGACAGACTCCTACGAGCAGTACTTC.

The chain carries TRBV5-1 and TRBJ2-3; D gene unclear. CDR3 length: 16 residues. Trimming pared 0 bases from V and 0 bases from J, leaving 11 bases between. Germline CDR1 reads SGHRS; CDR2 reads YFSETQ. This chain's CDR3 is CASSLGAVTSTDTQYF. The CDR3 DNA reads TGCGCCAGCAGCTTGGGGGCAGTTACTAGCACAGATACGCAGTATTTT.

The rearrangement uses TRBV19 and TRBJ1-1, with D perhaps TRBD1 (6 bases). Germline CDR1 LNHDA, CDR2 SQIVND (reference sequence). The CDR3 runs to 12 residues. Between the trimmed V and J ends, which lost 7 bases and 9 bases, there was a span of 15 bases. The CDR3 DNA reads TGTGCCAGTACCTGGTTCGGGGGCAAAGCTTTCTTT. Protein sequence: CASTWFGGKAFF. The full variable domain, its missing parts supplied by reference TRBV19 and TRBJ1-1, is DGGITQSPKYLFRKEGQNVTLSCEQNLNHDAMYWYRQDPGQGLRLIYYSQIVNDFQKGDIAEGYSVSREKKESFPLTVTSAQKNPTAFYLCASTWFGGKAFFGQGTRLTVV.

This clone was detected only a few times. V usage is TRBV6-1 and J usage is TRBJ1-2, with 8 bases fitting TRBD1. With V trimmed by 4 bases and J by 3 bases, 1 base remained unmatched. The CDR3 consists of 13 residues. Germline lookup yields CDR1 MNHNS and CDR2 SASEGT. Written as DNA, the CDR3 is TGTGCCAGCAGTGTGGACAGGGACTATGGCTACACCTTC. Its translation is CASSVDRDYGYTF.

There are a few counts of this clone. The rearrangement joins TRBV11-2 to TRBJ1-1, with a possible D match to TRBD1 (6 bases). The CDR3 has 14 amino acids. Germline V gene sequence: CDR1 SGHAT, CDR2 FQNNGV. Trimming removed 1 base from V and 3 bases from J, with 9 bases in between. CDR3 protein: CASSLARGDTEAFF. In nucleotides, the CDR3 is TGTGCCAGCAGCTTAGCCAGGGGAGACACTGAAGCTTTCTTT.

The rearrangement uses TRBV29-1 and TRBJ1-2; D remains ambiguous. Germline CDR1 and CDR2: SQVTM and ANQGSEA. V lost 3 bases, J lost 8 bases, and 13 bases lay in between. There are 12 residues in the CDR3. CDR3 in DNA: TGCAGCGTTGATATTTGGGAAAGGGGCTACACCTTC. Translated: CSVDIWERGYTF.

The J gene is TRBJ2-2, the V gene TRBV5-4; TRBD2 aligns across 13 bases. Germline assignment: CDR1 SGHNT and CDR2 YYREEE (reference sequence). This CDR3 has 17 amino acids. The V and J ends lost 4 bases and 4 bases, in that order; junction bases with no gene match: 7. CDR3 protein: CASSHGTSGVVTGELFF. DNA of the CDR3: TGTGCCAGCAGCCACGGGACTAGCGGGGTGGTCACCGGGGAGCTGTTTTTT. Supplemented by reference TRBV5-4 and TRBJ2-2, the full variable domain reads ETGVTQSPTHLIKTRGQQVTLRCSSQSGHNTVSWYQQALGQGPQFIFQYYREEENGRGNFPPRFSGLQFPNYSSELNVNALELDDSALYLCASSHGTSGVVTGELFFGEGSRLTVL.

The chain carries TRBV7-8 and TRBJ2-7; tentatively, D is TRBD2 (6 bases). Trimming cost V 1 base and J 3 bases, with 16 bases left between them. CDR1 is SGHVS and CDR2 is FQNEAQ in the germline V gene. CDR3 size: 16 residues. CDR3 coding DNA: TGTGCCAGCAGCTTAGGGCCTAGCGCCCGAAACTACGAGCAGTACTTC. Its protein product is CASSLGPSARNYEQYF.